By frequency in the sample, the clone carrying this T cell receptor (beta chain) is medium-sized. The germline gives CDR1 WNHNN, CDR2 SYGVQD (reference sequence). V was clipped by 1 base and J by 2 bases; unmatched bases: 18. This CDR3 is built from 21 residues. The entry originates in a study of yellow fever vaccine responses in identical twins. TCRdb re-called the RT-PCR reads with MiXCR, one entry per CDR3 protein. Counted here are about 2,200 distinct CDR3 sequences, more than 7% occurring once; the ten biggest clones make up approximately 4%. The clonotype originates from a woman aged 18-29 years who received the yellow fever vaccine. The rearrangement uses TRBV10-1 and TRBJ2-7, with 12 bases matching TRBD2. Material: T cells from blood (PBMCs), unsorted or a sorted subset (not recorded which), obtained around 23 months after vaccination. CDR3 loop: CASSELRTSGDFLSWAYEQYF. The CDR3 DNA reads as TGCGCCAGCAGTGAGTTAAGGACTAGCGGGGACTTTTTGAGTTGGGCCTACGAGCAGTACTTC.